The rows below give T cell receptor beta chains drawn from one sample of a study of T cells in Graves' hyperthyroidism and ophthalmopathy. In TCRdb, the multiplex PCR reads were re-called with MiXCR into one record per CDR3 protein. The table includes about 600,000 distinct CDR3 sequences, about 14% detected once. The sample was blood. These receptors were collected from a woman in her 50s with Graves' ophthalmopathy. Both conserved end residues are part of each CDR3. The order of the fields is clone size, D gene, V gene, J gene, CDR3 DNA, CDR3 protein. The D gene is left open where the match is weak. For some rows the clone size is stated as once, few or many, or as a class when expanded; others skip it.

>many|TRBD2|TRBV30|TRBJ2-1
TGTGCCTGGAGGAGGGGACTAACTCAAGGTGAGCAGTTCTTC
CAWRRGLTQGEQFF
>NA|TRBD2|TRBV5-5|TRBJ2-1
TGTGCCAGCAGCTTGTTCCGGGGGCTAGCGGGGCGCAATGAGCAGTTCTTC
CASSLFRGLAGRNEQFF
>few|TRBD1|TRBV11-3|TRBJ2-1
TGTGCCAGCAGCTGGATCCCTATGGGGACAGGGAACACTGAGCAGTTCTTC
CASSWIPMGTGNTEQFF
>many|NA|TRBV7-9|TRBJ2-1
TGTGCCAGCAGCTTAATGGGGACGCCCCCAGGTGGCTACAATGAGCAGTTCTTC
CASSLMGTPPGGYNEQFF
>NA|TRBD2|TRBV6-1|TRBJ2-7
TGCGCCAGCTTGGAGGGACTAGCGGCCTACGAGCAGTACTTC
CASLEGLAAYEQYF
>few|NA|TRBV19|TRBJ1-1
TGTGCCAGTAGCTTCCGGACAGTAGAAGCTTTCTTT
CASSFRTVEAFF
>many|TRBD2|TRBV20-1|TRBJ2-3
TGCAGTGCTAGAGGGGCGGGAGGGGGGACAGATACGCAGTATTTT
CSARGAGGGTDTQYF
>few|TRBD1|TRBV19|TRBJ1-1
TGTGCCAGTAGTACCTGGGACAGGGCTTCTGAAGCTTTCTTT
CASSTWDRASEAFF
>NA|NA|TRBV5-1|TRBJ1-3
TGCGCCAGCAGCTTGGCGCAGAGCTCTGGAAACACCATATATTTT
CASSLAQSSGNTIYF
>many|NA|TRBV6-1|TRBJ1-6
TGTGCCAGCAGTGACGGCAGGGAGATTTCACCCCTCCACTTT
CASSDGREISPLHF
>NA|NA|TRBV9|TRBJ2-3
TGTGCCAGCGCTATCTTAGAAGGGGATACGCAGTATTTT
CASAILEGDTQYF
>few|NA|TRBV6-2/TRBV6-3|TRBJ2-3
TGTGCCAGCAGCCAATCAGATACGCAGTATTTT
CASSQSDTQYF
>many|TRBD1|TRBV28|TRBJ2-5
TGTGCCAGCGCCTGGACAGGAGAGACCCAGTACTTC
CASAWTGETQYF
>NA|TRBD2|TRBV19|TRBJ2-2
TGTGCCAGTAGTATATGGCCTAGCGGGAGGATCGGGGAGCTGTTTTTT
CASSIWPSGRIGELFF
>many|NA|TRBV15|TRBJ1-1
TGTGCCACCAGTTTAGCGGTGAACACTGAAGCTTTCTTT
CATSLAVNTEAFF
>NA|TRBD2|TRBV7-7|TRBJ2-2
TGTGCTAGCAGCTCTCGCCTAGCGGGACTGTCGAACACCGGGGAGCTGTTTTTT
CASSSRLAGLSNTGELFF
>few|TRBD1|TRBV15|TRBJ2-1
TGTGCCACCAGCAGATCACAGGGGAATGCCGTCGATGAGCAGTTCTTC
CATSRSQGNAVDEQFF
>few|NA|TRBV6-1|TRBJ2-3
TGTGCCAGCATGTCGGGAGCAGCAAAAGATACGCAGTATTTT
CASMSGAAKDTQYF
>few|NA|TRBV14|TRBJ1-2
TGTGCCAGCAGCCCGGGGCGTCAATATGGCTACACCTTC
CASSPGRQYGYTF
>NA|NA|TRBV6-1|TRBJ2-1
TGTGCCACAGGGGATGGAGTCCCTTCAAGCTCCTACAATGAGCAGTTCTTC
CATGDGVPSSSYNEQFF
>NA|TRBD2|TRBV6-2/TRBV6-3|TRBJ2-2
TGTGCCAGCAGTTACTCGAGGTGGCAGGGAGGGTCCGGGGAGCTGTTTTTT
CASSYSRWQGGSGELFF
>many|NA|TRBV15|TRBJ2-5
TGTGCCACCAGCAGACTTAAACCTAGAAAGTTGGAGACCCAGTACTTC
CATSRLKPRKLETQYF
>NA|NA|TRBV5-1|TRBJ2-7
TGCGCCAGCAGCTTGGGTCTCGGAATTTTCTCCGAGCAGTACTTC
CASSLGLGIFSEQYF
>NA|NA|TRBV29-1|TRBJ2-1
TGCAGCGTTGCTCCTCTGAATGAGCAGTTCTTC
CSVAPLNEQFF
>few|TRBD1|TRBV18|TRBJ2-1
TGTGCCAGCTCACGGCCCCGACAGGGGGAGGTTGAGCAGTTCTTC
CASSRPRQGEVEQFF
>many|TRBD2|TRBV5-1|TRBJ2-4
TGCGCCAGCAGCTTGGCCGGGGGGGTAGCCAAAAACATTCAGTACTTC
CASSLAGGVAKNIQYF
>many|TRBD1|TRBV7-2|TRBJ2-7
TGTGCCAGCAGCTCAATACCCGGGACAGGCTCCTACGAGCAGTACTTC
CASSSIPGTGSYEQYF
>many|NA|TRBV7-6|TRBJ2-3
TGTGCCAGCAGCTTATTTTACGGACAGAGCACAGATACGCAGTATTTT
CASSLFYGQSTDTQYF
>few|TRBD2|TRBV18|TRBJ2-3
TGTGCCAGCTCACCCGTACTTACTAGCGGACTCACAGATACGCAGTATTTT
CASSPVLTSGLTDTQYF
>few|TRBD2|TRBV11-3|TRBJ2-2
TGTGCCAGCAGCTACCCCCTTACTAGCGGGAGAACTACCGGGGAGCTGTTTTTT
CASSYPLTSGRTTGELFF
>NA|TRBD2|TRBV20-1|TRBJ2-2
TGCAGTGCTAGATTTTCTTCCGGGACTAGCGGGAGTAGCACCGGAAACACCGGGGAGCTGTTTTTT
CSARFSSGTSGSSTGNTGELFF
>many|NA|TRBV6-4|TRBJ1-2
TGTGCCAGCAGTGAAGAGGACGGATCCTCCCTATACACCTTC
CASSEEDGSSLYTF
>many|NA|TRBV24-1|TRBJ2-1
TGTGCCACCATGGCCCCCCACGACAATGAGCAGTTCTTC
CATMAPHDNEQFF
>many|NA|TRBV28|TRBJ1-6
TGTGCCAGCAGTTTCTGGGGGCGCGGTAGAAATTCACCCCTCCACTTT
CASSFWGRGRNSPLHF
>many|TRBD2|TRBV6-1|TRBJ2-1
TGTGCCAGCAACGGGGGGGTCGGGACTAGGGACTACAATGAGCAGTTCTTC
CASNGGVGTRDYNEQFF
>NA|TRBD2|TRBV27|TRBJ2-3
TGTGCCAGCAACCTGGCGGGAGGGCCAGATACGCAGTATTTT
CASNLAGGPDTQYF
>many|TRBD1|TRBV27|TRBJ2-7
TGTGCCAGCAGTTTAGGGGCAGGGGGCTACGAGCAGTACTTC
CASSLGAGGYEQYF
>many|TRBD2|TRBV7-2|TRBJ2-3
TGTGCCAGCAGCTACCGGACTAGCGTGGATACGCAGTATTTT
CASSYRTSVDTQYF
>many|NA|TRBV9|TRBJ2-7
TGTGCCAGCAGCGTAGCTGGGGGCGAAGGGGGGTACGAGCAGTACTTC
CASSVAGGEGGYEQYF
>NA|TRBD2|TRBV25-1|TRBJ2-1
TGTGCCAGCAGTGGTAGCGGGAGGACATACAATGAGCAGTTCTTC
CASSGSGRTYNEQFF
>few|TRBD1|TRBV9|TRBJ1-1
TGTGCCAGCAGCGCAGGGGACAGGCCTCCAGTCACTGAAGCTTTCTTT
CASSAGDRPPVTEAFF